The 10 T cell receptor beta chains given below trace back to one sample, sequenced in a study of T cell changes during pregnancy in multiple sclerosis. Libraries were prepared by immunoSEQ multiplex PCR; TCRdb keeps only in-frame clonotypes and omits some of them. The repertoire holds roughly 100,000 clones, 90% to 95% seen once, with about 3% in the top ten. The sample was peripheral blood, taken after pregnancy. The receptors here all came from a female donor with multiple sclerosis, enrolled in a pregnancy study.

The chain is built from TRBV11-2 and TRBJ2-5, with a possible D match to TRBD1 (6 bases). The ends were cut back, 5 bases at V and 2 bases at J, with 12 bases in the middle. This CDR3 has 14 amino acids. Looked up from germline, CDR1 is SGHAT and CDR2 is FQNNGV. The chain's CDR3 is CASSLGHGQETQYF. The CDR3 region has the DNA TGTGCCAGCAGCCTGGGACACGGACAAGAGACCCAGTACTTC.

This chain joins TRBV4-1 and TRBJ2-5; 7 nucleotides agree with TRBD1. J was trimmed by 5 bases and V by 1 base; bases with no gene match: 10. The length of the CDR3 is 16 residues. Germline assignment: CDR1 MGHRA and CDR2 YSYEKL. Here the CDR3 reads CASSQVGRGFQETQYF. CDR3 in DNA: TGCGCCAGCAGCCAAGTAGGCAGGGGGTTCCAGGAGACCCAGTACTTC.

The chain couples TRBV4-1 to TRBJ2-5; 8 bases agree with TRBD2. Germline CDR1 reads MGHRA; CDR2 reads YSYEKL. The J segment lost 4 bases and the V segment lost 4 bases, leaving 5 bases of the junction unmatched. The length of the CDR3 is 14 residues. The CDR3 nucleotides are TGCGCCAGCAGCCGAGTCGGGGGGGTAGAGACCCAGTACTTC. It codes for CASSRVGGVETQYF.

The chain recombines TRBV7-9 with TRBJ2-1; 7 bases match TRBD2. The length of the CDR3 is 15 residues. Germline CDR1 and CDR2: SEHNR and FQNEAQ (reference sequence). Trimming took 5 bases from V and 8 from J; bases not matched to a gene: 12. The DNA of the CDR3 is TGTGCCAGCAGCATTAGCCGGGGGGTCGGGGATGAGCAGTTCTTC. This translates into CASSISRGVGDEQFF.

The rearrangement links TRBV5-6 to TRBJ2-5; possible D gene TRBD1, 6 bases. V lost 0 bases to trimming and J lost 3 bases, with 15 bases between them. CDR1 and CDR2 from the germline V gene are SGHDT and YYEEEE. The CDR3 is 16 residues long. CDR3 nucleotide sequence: TGTGCCAGCAGCTTGGTCCCCCTGGGGGCCAAAGAGACCCAGTACTTC. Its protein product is CASSLVPLGAKETQYF.

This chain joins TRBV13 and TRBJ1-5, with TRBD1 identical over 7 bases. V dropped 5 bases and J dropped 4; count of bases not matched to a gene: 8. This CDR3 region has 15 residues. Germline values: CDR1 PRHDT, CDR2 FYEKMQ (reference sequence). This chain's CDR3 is CASSRSTGPNQPQHF. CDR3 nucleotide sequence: TGTGCCAGCAGCAGATCGACAGGGCCGAATCAGCCCCAGCATTTT.

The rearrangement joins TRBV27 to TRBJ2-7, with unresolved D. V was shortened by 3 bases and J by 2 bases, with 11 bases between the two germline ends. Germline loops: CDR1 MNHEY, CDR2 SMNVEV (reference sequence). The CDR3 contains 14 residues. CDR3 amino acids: CASSFTSNTYEQYF. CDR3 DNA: TGTGCCAGCAGTTTCACAAGTAATACCTACGAGCAGTACTTC.

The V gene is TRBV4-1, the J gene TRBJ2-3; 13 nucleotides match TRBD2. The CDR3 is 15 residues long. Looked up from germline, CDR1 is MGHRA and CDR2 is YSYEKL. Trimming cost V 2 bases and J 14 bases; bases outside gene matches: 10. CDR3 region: CASSQPTSGGPTRYF. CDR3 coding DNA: TGCGCCAGCAGCCAACCGACTAGCGGGGGGCCAACCCGGTATTTT.

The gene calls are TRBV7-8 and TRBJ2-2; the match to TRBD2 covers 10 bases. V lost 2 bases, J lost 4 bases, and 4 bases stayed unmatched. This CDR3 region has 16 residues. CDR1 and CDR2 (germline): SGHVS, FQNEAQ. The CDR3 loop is CASSLLAGDPTGELFF. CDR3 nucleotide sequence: TGTGCCAGCAGCTTACTAGCGGGGGATCCCACCGGGGAGCTGTTTTTT.

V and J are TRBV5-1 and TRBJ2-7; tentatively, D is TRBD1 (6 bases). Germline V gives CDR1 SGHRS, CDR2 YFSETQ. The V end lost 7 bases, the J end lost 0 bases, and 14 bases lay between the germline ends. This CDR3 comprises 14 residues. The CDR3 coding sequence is TGCGCCAGCCACAGGGAGCCGAGCTCCTACGAGCAGTACTTC. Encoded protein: CASHREPSSYEQYF.